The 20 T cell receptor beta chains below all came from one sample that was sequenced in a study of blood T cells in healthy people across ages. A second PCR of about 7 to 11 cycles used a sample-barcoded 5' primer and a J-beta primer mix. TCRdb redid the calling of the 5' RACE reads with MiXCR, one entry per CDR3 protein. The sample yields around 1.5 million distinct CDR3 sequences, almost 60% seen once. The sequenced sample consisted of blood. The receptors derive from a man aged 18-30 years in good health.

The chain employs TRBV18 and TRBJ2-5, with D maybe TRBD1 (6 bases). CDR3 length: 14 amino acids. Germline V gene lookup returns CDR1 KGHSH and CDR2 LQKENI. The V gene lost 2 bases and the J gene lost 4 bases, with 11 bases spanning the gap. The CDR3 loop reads CASSPGGATETQYF. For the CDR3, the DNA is TGTGCCAGCTCACCAGGGGGCGCGACAGAGACCCAGTACTTC.

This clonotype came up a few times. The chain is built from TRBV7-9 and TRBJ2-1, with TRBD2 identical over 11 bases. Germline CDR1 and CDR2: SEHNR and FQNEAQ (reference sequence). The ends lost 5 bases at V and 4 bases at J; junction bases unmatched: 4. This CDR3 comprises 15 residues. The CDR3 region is CASSPLAGVYNEQFF. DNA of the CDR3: TGTGCCAGCAGCCCACTAGCGGGGGTTTACAATGAGCAGTTCTTC.

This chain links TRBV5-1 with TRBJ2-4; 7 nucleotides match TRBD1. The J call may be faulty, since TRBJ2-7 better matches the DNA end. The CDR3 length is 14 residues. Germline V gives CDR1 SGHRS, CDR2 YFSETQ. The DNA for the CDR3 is TGCGCCAGCAGCATGGGGTCCGGACAGGACGAGCAGTACTTC. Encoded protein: CASSMGSGQDEQYF.

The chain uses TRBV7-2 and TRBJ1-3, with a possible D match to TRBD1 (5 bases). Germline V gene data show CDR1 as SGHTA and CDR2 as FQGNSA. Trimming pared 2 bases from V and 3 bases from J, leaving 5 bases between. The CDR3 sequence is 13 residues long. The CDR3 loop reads CASSLRGGNTIYF. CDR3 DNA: TGTGCCAGCAGCTTAAGGGGTGGAAACACCATATATTTT.

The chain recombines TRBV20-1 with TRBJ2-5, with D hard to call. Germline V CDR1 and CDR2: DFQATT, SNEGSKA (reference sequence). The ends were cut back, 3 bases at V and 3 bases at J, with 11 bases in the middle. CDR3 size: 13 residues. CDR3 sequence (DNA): TGCAGTGCTAGGACTCCCGGTAAAGAGACCCAGTACTTC. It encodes CSARTPGKETQYF.

The CDR3 reads CASSLYNQETQYF. The CDR3 DNA reads as TGCGCCAGCAGCTTGTACAACCAAGAGACCCAGTACTTC. This sequence joins TRBV5-1 and TRBJ2-5; D remains unclear. There are 13 residues in the CDR3. The ends were cut back, 1 base at V and 0 bases at J, with 4 bases in the middle. Germline CDR1 SGHRS, CDR2 YFSETQ.

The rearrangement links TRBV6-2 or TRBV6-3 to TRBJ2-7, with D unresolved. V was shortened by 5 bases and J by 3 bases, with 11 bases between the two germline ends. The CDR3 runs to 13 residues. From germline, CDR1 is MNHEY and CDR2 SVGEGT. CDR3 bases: TGTGCCAGCAGTCCAGACGGCGGCTACGAGCAGTACTTC. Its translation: CASSPDGGYEQYF.

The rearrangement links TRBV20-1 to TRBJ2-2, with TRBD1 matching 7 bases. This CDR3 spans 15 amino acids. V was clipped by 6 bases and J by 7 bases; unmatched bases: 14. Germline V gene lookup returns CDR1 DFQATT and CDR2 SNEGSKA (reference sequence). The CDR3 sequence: CSAVTQQGRVGELFF. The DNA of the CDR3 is TGCAGTGCGGTGACTCAACAGGGGCGAGTCGGGGAGCTGTTTTTT.

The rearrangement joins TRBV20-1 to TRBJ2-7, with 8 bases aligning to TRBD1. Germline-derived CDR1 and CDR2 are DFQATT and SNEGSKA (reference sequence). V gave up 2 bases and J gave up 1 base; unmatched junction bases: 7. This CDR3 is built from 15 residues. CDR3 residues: CSARLPDRASYEQYF. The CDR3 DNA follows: TGCAGTGCTAGACTGCCGGACAGGGCATCCTACGAGCAGTACTTC.

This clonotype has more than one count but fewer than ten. CDR3 DNA sequence: TGCGCCAGCAGCCAAGAAGTACTCCAGCCCCAGCATTTT. It encodes CASSQEVLQPQHF. V is TRBV4-1 and J is TRBJ1-5, with D uncertain. In germline, CDR1 is MGHRA, CDR2 YSYEKL. CDR3 length: 13 amino acids. V gave up 0 bases and J gave up 7 bases, with 7 bases separating them.

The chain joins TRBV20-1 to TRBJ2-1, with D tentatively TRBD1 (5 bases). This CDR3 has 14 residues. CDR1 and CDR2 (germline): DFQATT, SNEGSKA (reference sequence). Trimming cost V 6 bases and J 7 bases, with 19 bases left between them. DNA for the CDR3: TGCAGTGCCCAACAGGATCAAGGCAGGAATGAGCAGTTCTTC. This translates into CSAQQDQGRNEQFF.

CDR3 sequence reads: CANRRHPEEQYF. DNA for the CDR3: TGTGCCAACAGAAGACACCCGGAGGAGCAGTACTTC. The rearrangement links TRBV21-1 to TRBJ2-4; TRBD1, the table's D call, was not compared with the DNA. TRBV21-1 is noted as a pseudogene. The CDR3 extends over 12 amino acids.

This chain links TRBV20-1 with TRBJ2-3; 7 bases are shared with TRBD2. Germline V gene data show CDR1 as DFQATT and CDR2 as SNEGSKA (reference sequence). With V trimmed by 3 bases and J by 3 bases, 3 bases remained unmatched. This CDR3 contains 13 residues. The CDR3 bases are TGCAGTGCTAGTTTTAGCGGGACAGATACGCAGTATTTT. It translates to CSASFSGTDTQYF.

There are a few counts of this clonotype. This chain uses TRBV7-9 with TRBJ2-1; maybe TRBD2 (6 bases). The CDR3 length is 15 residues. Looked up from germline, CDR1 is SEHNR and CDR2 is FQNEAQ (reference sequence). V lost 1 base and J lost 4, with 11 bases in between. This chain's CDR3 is CASSLVAGKYNEQFF. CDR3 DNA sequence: TGTGCCAGCAGCTTAGTTGCGGGGAAATACAATGAGCAGTTCTTC. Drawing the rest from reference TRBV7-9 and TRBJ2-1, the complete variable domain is DTGVSQNPRHKITKRGQNVTFRCDPISEHNRLYWYRQTLGQGPEFLTYFQNEAQLEKSRLLSDRFSAERPKGSFSTLEIQRTEQGDSAMYLCASSLVAGKYNEQFFGPGTRLTVL.

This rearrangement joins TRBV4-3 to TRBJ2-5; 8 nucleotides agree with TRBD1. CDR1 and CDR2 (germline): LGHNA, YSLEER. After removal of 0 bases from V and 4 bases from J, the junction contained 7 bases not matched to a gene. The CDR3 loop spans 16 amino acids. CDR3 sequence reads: CASSQDWAGQVETQYF. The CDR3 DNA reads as TGCGCCAGCAGCCAAGATTGGGCGGGACAGGTAGAGACCCAGTACTTC.

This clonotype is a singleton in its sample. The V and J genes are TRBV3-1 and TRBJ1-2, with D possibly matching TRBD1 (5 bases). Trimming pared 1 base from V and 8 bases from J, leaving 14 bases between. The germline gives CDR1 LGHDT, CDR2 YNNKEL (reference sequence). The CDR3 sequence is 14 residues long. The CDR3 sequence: CASSQVGPPRGYTF. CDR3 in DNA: TGTGCCAGCAGCCAAGTGGGGCCGCCCAGGGGCTACACCTTC.

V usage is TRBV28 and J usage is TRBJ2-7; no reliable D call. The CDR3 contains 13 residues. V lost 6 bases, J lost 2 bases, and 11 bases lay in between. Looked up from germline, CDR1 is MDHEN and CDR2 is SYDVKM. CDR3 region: CASRDRSPYEQYF. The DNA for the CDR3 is TGTGCCAGCAGAGATCGGAGTCCCTACGAGCAGTACTTC.

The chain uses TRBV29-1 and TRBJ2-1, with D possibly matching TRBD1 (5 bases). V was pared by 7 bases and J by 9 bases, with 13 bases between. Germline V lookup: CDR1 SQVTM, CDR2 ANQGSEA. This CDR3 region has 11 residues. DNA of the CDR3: TGCAGCGGTGTTAGAAGGGGTGAGCAGTTCTTC. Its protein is CSGVRRGEQFF.

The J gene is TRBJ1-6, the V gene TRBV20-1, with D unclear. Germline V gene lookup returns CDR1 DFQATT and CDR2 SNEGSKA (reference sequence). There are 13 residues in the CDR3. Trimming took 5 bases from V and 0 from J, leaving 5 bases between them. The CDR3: CSALSSYNSPLHF. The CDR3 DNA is TGCAGTGCTTTATCCTCCTATAATTCACCCCTCCACTTT.

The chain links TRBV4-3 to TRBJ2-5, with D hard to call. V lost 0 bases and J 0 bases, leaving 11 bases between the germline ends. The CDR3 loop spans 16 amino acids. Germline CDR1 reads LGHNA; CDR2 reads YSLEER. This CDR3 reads CASSQDFRPYQETQYF. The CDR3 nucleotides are TGCGCCAGCAGCCAAGATTTCAGGCCATACCAAGAGACCCAGTACTTC.